The present T cell receptor beta chain was sequenced within a study of cytomegalovirus exposure and HLA in healthy donors. Comments on this clone: Its antigen remains unknown.

General study points: In a later analysis, donors in an Asian-associated ancestry cluster reportedly had fewer N-insertions in productive TCRs than the cohort mean. It was reportedly the case that the classifier diagnosed cytomegalovirus status with high specificity and sensitivity.

The CDR3 loop spans 15 amino acids. From germline, CDR1 is MNHEY and CDR2 SMNVEV (reference sequence). J gave up 4 bases and V 5 bases, and 9 bases lay outside the gene matches. This PCR relied on a set of 60 Vbeta primers and 13 Jbeta primers. Using immunoSEQ multiplex PCR, the repertoire was profiled, and TCRdb retains in-frame clones only, with some absent. This table holds about 130,000 clones, around 79% found once. This chain connects TRBV27 to TRBJ2-5; 8 nucleotides agree with TRBD1. Specimen: PBMCs. The TCR sequence derives from a woman in her 40s in good health and CMV-seropositive. The chain's CDR3 is CASSPWGQDRETQYF. The CDR3 nucleotides read TGTGCCAGCAGTCCATGGGGACAGGACCGAGAGACCCAGTACTTC.